Listed below are T cell receptor beta chains from one sample, sequenced in a study of T-cell memory formation after mild COVID-19. TCRdb analysed the 5' RACE reads with MiXCR anew, one entry per CDR3 protein. This table holds about half a million distinct CDR3 sequences, approximately 18% found once. Sequenced material: PBMCs or a T cell subset sorted from them (not recorded which). The receptor set was obtained from an adult woman who had mild COVID-19 (a few samples of this study predate the infection). Cell type and time point are not known. Each CDR3 is given with its conserved first and last residue. D genes are given only for firm matches. Clone size is stated in some rows and not others, as once, few, many or a class when expanded.

TRBJ1-2	TRBV7-3	NA	TRBD1	TGTGCCAGCAGCTTAACAGGGGGCTTAGGCTACACCTTC	CASSLTGGLGYTF
TRBJ2-2	TRBV2	NA	NA	TGTGCCAGCAGTGAAGCCAAGTGGACTTTCGGCGGGGAGCTGTTTTTT	CASSEAKWTFGGELFF
TRBJ2-7	TRBV7-3	NA	NA	TGTGCCAGCAGCTTAACCGAGGGCGAGCAGTACTTC	CASSLTEGEQYF
TRBJ2-1	TRBV7-9	few	NA	TGTGCCAGCAGCTTAGATGATCGCGAGCAGTTCTTC	CASSLDDREQFF
TRBJ1-1	TRBV7-9	NA	NA	TGTGCCAGCAGCCGGGGGGCAGAGGGGAACACTGAAGCTTTCTTT	CASSRGAEGNTEAFF
TRBJ2-7	TRBV4-1	few	NA	TGCGCCAGCAGCCAGATAGGGCCATTCTACGAGCAGTACTTC	CASSQIGPFYEQYF
TRBJ1-5	TRBV12-3/TRBV12-4	few	TRBD1	TGTGCCAGCAGTGGGGGACAGGGTCATCAGCCCCAGCATTTT	CASSGGQGHQPQHF
TRBJ2-1	TRBV10-3	NA	TRBD2	TGTGCCATCAGAACTAGCGGCAGTGAGCAGTTCTTC	CAIRTSGSEQFF
TRBJ1-5	TRBV4-3	NA	NA	TGCGCCAGCAGCCAAGATGTCGGGGGGCTGGGCAATCAGCCCCAGCATTTT	CASSQDVGGLGNQPQHF
TRBJ2-3	TRBV10-3	NA	NA	TGTGCCATCAACAGCGACTACACAGATACGCAGTATTTT	CAINSDYTDTQYF
TRBJ2-3	TRBV20-1	NA	TRBD2	TGCAGTGCTAGCGACGGACTCACCGGGACTAGCGCATTCTTCACAGATACGCAGTATTTT	CSASDGLTGTSAFFTDTQYF
TRBJ1-5	TRBV6-5	NA	NA	TGTGCCTCGGGCAGGATTAGCAATCAGCCCCAGCATTTT	CASGRISNQPQHF